This T cell receptor (beta chain) originates from a study of T cell responses to AZD1222 COVID-19 vaccine. Broader study findings: Baseline serostatus was positive in only a handful of AZD1222 recipients.

For this clone: What it recognizes is unknown.

This CDR3 has 14 amino acids. Germline V gene lookup returns CDR1 SGHKS and CDR2 YYEKEE (reference sequence). The germline V and J ends were trimmed by 2 bases and 2 bases, with 9 bases remaining between them. This table comes from immunoSEQ multiplex PCR, and its TCRdb copy is limited to in-frame clones, with some not included. Of 150,000 or so clones in the sample, 85% to 95% are singletons; the top ten hold about 1.5%. The TCR was taken from an adult in good health. The rearrangement joins TRBV5-5 to TRBJ2-3; D not certain. The sample consisted of peripheral blood, taken on day 0 of AZD1222 vaccination. The CDR3, as DNA: TGTGCCAGCAGCTTAAGTGGTTACACAGATACGCAGTATTTT. Translating gives CASSLSGYTDTQYF. Filled out from reference TRBV5-5 and TRBJ2-3, the complete variable domain reads DAGVTQSPTHLIKTRGQQVTLRCSPISGHKSVSWYQQVLGQGPQFIFQYYEKEERGRGNFPDRFSARQFPNYSSELNVNALLLGDSALYLCASSLSGYTDTQYFGPGTRLTVL.